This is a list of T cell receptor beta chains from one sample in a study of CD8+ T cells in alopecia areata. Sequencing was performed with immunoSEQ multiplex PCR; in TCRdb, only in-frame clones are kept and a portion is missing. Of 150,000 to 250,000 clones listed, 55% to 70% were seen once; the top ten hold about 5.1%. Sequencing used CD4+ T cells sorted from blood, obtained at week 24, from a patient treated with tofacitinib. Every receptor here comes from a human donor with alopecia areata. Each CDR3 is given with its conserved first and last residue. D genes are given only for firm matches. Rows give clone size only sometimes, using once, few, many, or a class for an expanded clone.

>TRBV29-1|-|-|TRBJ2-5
CSVEASQRETQYF
TGCAGCGTTGAAGCTAGCCAGAGGGAGACCCAGTACTTC
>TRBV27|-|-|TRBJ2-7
CASSMDISYEQYF
TGTGCCAGCAGTATGGACATCTCCTACGAGCAGTACTTC
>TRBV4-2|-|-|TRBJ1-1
CASSRPEGMNTEAFF
TGTGCCAGCAGCCGTCCTGAGGGGATGAACACTGAAGCTTTCTTT
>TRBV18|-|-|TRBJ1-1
CASSPGGGRDTEAFF
TGTGCCAGCTCACCCGGCGGGGGACGGGACACTGAAGCTTTCTTT
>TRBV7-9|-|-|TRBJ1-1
CASSLPTPGEDTEAFF
TGTGCCAGCAGCTTACCCACTCCAGGGGAGGACACTGAAGCTTTCTTT
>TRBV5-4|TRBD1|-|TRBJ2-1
CASSGPRGRGYNEQFF
TGTGCCAGCAGCGGACCCAGGGGGCGCGGGTACAATGAGCAGTTCTTC
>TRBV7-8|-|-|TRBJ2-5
CASSLTHSKETQYF
TGTGCCAGCAGCTTAACGCACTCCAAAGAGACCCAGTACTTC
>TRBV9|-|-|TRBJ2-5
CASSVSQGAGETQYF
TGTGCCAGCAGCGTATCGCAGGGAGCGGGAGAGACCCAGTACTTC
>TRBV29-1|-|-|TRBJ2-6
CSVHLSGANVLTF
TGCAGCGTCCATCTCTCTGGGGCCAACGTCCTGACTTTC
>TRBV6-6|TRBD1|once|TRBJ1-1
CASSRQGDVEAFF
TGTGCCAGCAGTCGACAGGGGGACGTTGAAGCTTTCTTT
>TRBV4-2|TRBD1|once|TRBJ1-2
CASRDTRDSHYGYTF
TGTGCCAGCAGGGACACCCGGGACAGCCACTATGGCTACACCTTC
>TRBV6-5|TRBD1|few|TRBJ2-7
CASSYQGAGYEQYF
TGTGCCAGCAGTTATCAGGGGGCGGGCTACGAGCAGTACTTC
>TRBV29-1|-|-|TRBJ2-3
CSVRDHTDTQYF
TGCAGCGTTCGGGACCACACAGATACGCAGTATTTT
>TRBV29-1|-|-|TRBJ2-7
CSVAGGYEQYF
TGCAGCGTTGCCGGGGGCTACGAGCAGTACTTC
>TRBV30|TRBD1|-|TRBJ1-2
CAWSTGTGAYGYTF
TGTGCCTGGAGTACCGGGACAGGGGCCTATGGCTACACCTTC
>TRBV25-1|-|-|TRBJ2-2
CASNSPLDTGELFF
TGTGCCAGCAATAGCCCCCTGGACACCGGGGAGCTGTTTTTT
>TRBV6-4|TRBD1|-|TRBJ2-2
CASSIGQGDGELFF
TGTGCCAGCAGCATCGGACAGGGTGACGGGGAGCTGTTTTTT
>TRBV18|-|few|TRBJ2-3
CASSPTRGRDTQYF
TGTGCCAGCTCACCCACGAGGGGAAGGGATACGCAGTATTTT
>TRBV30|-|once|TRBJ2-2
CACLLRDKILGELFF
TGTGCCTGTCTACTCCGGGACAAGATCCTCGGGGAGCTGTTTTTT
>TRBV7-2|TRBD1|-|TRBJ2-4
CASSARDSKNIQYF
TGTGCCAGCAGCGCCCGGGACAGCAAAAACATTCAGTACTTC
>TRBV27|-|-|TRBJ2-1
CASAQGLLGNEQFF
TGTGCCAGCGCACAGGGATTGTTAGGGAATGAGCAGTTCTTC
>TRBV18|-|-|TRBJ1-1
CASSPRGDGNTEAFF
TGTGCCAGCTCACCACGGGGGGACGGGAACACTGAAGCTTTCTTT
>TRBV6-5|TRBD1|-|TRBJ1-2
CASSRQGAGYTF
TGTGCCAGCAGCCGACAGGGGGCTGGCTACACCTTC
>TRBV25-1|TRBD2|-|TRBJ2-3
CASSPQRGGRGDTQYF
TGTGCCAGCAGTCCCCAGCGGGGGGGCCGCGGAGATACGCAGTATTTT
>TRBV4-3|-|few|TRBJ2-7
CASSRDTSYEQYF
TGCGCCAGCAGCCGGGACACCTCCTACGAGCAGTACTTC
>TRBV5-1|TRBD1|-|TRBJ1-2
CASSFGGQKFHGYTF
TGCGCCAGCAGCTTTGGGGGACAGAAGTTTCATGGCTACACCTTC